This T cell receptor (beta chain) was found in a study of control samples from healthy donors and cancer patients. The CDR3 has 15 amino acids. Trimming removed 0 bases at V and 3 bases at J, with 12 bases between. The V gene's germline CDR1 is LGHDT and CDR2 YNNKEL (reference sequence). In this sample, this clone turned up once. Sequencing used immunoSEQ multiplex PCR; TCRdb keeps in-frame clones, though not all of them. The table has 150,000 or so clones, approximately 93% seen once. The material sequenced was blood. This clonotype was obtained from a man younger than 30 in good health. The V call is TRBV3-1 (or the pseudogene TRBV3-2), the J call TRBJ2-7; D may be TRBD1 or TRBD2 (5 bases each). The CDR3 sequence is CASSQDGTLNYEQYF. The CDR3 nucleotides read TGTGCCAGCAGCCAAGATGGGACCCTAAACTACGAGCAGTACTTC.